The rows below give T cell receptor beta chains drawn from one sample of a study of prognosis after radiotherapy for stage I lung cancer. TCRdb independently ran MiXCR on the multiplex PCR reads; one entry per CDR3 protein. The sample holds 25,000 to 35,000 distinct CDR3 sequences, 40% to 60% seen once. Sequencing was performed on PBMCs, taken before or after stereotactic body radiation therapy (not recorded which). The origin of the receptors is a donor aged 50 or older with non-small cell lung cancer. CDR3s include the opening cysteine and the closing phenylalanine or tryptophan. D genes are given only for firm matches. Size is omitted from some rows. Given values are once, few, many or a class for expanded clones.

>TRBV12-3/TRBV12-4|medium-sized|NA|TRBJ1-2
TGTGCCAGCAGTGGGGGACGGCTAAACTATGGCTACACCTTC
CASSGGRLNYGYTF
>TRBV6-1|many|NA|TRBJ2-7
TGTGCCAGCACCCGTCGCGGGCCGAGCTCCTACGAGCAGTACTTC
CASTRRGPSSYEQYF
>TRBV12-3/TRBV12-4|many|NA|TRBJ2-3
TGTGCCAGCAGTTTCTCGGGAGAGGCAGATACGCAGTATTTT
CASSFSGEADTQYF
>TRBV19|many|NA|TRBJ1-4
TGTGCCAGTAGTCGCCTCCCCCAGGGAGGGCAGGAAAAACTGTTTTTT
CASSRLPQGGQEKLFF
>TRBV7-8|medium-sized|NA|TRBJ1-2
TGTGCCAGCAGCTCAGGGGCGGGCTATGGCTACACCTTC
CASSSGAGYGYTF
>TRBV18|many|NA|TRBJ2-2
TGTGCCAGCTCACGGTATCTGACGACCGAGATCGACACCGGGGAGCTGTTTTTT
CASSRYLTTEIDTGELFF
>TRBV29-1|many|TRBD1|TRBJ1-4
TGCAGCGCGGGGATGGGGACAGGGGTAGAAAAACTGTTTTTT
CSAGMGTGVEKLFF
>TRBV3-1|many|NA|TRBJ2-7
TGTGCCAGCAGCCAAATAAGTGGAAGGCAGTACTTC
CASSQISGRQYF
>TRBV7-8|NA|NA|TRBJ2-7
TGTGCCAGCAGCGTCAACAGGTCCCACGAGCAGTACTTC
CASSVNRSHEQYF
>TRBV28|once|TRBD1|TRBJ2-7
TGCGCCAGCATTTCCAGGGGGCAGGGCTCCTACGAGCAGTACTTC
CASISRGQGSYEQYF
>TRBV7-2|many|NA|TRBJ2-3
TGTGCCAGCAGCTTAGTGGCGGGGTCGCAGTATTTT
CASSLVAGSQYF
>TRBV7-9|many|NA|TRBJ2-5
TGTGCCAGCCAAGCCGGGGTCCAAGAGACCCAGTACTTC
CASQAGVQETQYF
>TRBV12-3/TRBV12-4|NA|NA|TRBJ1-4
TGTGCCAGCAGCGACCGTGCAACTAATGAAAAACTGTTTTTT
CASSDRATNEKLFF
>TRBV27|NA|NA|TRBJ1-5
TGTGCCAGCAGTTTACGGGCAGGGGAGCAGCCCCAGCATTTT
CASSLRAGEQPQHF